This T cell receptor beta chain comes out of a study of T cells after yellow fever vaccination. Study in general: Fractions with few cells were prepared using SMART-Seq v4 Ultra Low Input.

Germline V CDR1 and CDR2: SGHNT, YYREEE (reference sequence). The CDR3 is 13 amino acids. Trimming left V 4 bases short and J 6 bases short, with 12 bases between. Details on this clonotype: Its antigen is currently unknown.

The authors made TCR cDNA by 5'RACE template switching, adding a universal primer site and UMIs. TCRdb fed the 5' RACE reads into MiXCR, producing one record per CDR3 protein. Here the sample spans hundreds of thousands of distinct CDR3 sequences, around an eighth being singletons. General study results and limits: The study re-detected most primary-vaccination clones after the booster (roughly 96% CD4, roughly 85% CD8).

The sequencing used PBMCs, collected on the day of the yellow fever booster vaccination. The genes are TRBV5-4 and TRBJ2-3, with D possibly being TRBD1 or TRBD2 (5 bases each). This receptor was taken from a man aged 25 to 40 who received the YFV17D yellow fever vaccine. This chain's CDR3 is CASSIHEGDTQYF. For the CDR3, the DNA is TGTGCCAGCAGCATCCACGAGGGGGATACGCAGTATTTT.